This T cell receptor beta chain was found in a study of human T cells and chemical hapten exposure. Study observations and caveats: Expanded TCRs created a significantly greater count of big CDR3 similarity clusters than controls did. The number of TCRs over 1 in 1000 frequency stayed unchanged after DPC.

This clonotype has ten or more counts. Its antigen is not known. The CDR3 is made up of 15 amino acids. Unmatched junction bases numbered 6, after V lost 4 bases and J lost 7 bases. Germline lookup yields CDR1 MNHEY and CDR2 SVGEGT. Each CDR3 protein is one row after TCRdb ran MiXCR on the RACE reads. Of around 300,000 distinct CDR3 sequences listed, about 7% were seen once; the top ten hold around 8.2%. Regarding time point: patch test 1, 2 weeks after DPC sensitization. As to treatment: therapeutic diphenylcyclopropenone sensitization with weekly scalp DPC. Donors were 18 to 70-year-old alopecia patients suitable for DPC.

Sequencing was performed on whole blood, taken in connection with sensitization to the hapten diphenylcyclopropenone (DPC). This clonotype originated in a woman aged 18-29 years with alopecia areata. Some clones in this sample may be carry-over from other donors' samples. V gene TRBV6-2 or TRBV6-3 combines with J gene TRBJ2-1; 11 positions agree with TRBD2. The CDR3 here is CASSSLAGGSNEQFF. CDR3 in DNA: TGTGCCAGCAGTTCCCTAGCGGGGGGTTCTAATGAGCAGTTCTTC.